Below, 20 T cell receptor beta chains from the same sample are listed, as sequenced in a study of technical replicates of blood from a handful of donors. Generated by immunoSEQ multiplex PCR, the TCRdb table keeps only in-frame clones and is missing some. The sample shows about 79,000 clones, 90% to 95% of them seen only once. The specimen was T cells isolated from PBMCs. Receptor source: a human donor in good health.

This chain links TRBV12-2 with TRBJ2-7; TRBD1 was called by the table and not checked on the DNA. TRBV12-2 is listed as a pseudogene. This CDR3 is built from 15 residues. In DNA, the CDR3 is TGTGCAAGTCGCACCCACCGGGACAGGGAACACGAGCAGTACTTC. Encoded protein: CASRTHRDREHEQYF.

V usage is TRBV5-4 and J usage is TRBJ2-5, with TRBD2 identical over 10 bases. The germline gives CDR1 SGHNT, CDR2 YYREEE (reference sequence). V was pared by 4 bases and J by 3 bases, with 6 bases of the junction left unmatched. The CDR3 consists of 15 residues. CDR3 sequence (DNA): TGTGCCAGCAGCGGACAAACTAGCGGGGAAGAGACCCAGTACTTC. It is translated as CASSGQTSGEETQYF.

DNA for the CDR3: TGTGCCAGTAGAAAAGGGACAGCGGCAACTAATGAAAAACTGTTTTTT. This codes for CASRKGTAATNEKLFF. V is TRBV19 and J is TRBJ1-4, with 7 bases identical to TRBD1. The germline V gene has CDR1 LNHDA and CDR2 SQIVND (reference sequence). Germline trimming cut 6 bases from V and 0 bases from J; bases unmatched to any gene: 7. The CDR3 consists of 16 residues. Variable domain in full (rest from reference TRBV19 and TRBJ1-4): DGGITQSPKYLFRKEGQNVTLSCEQNLNHDAMYWYRQDPGQGLRLIYYSQIVNDFQKGDIAEGYSVSREKKESFPLTVTSAQKNPTAFYLCASRKGTAATNEKLFFGSGTQLSVL.

The chain links TRBV27 to TRBJ1-1; a weak D match, TRBD1 (6 bases). With 2 bases removed from V and 2 bases from J, the gap between germline ends came to 21 bases. In germline, CDR1 is MNHEY, CDR2 SMNVEV (reference sequence). There are 18 residues in the CDR3. The CDR3 DNA sequence: TGTGCCAGCAGTTTAGGGGGACCGGACCAGGGGCTAAACACTGAAGCTTTCTTT. As protein: CASSLGGPDQGLNTEAFF.

This chain links TRBV4-1 with TRBJ2-3, with 8 bases aligning to TRBD2. Germline trimming cut 4 bases from V and 6 bases from J; bases unmatched to any gene: 12. The CDR3 has 16 residues. Germline V gives CDR1 MGHRA, CDR2 YSYEKL. The CDR3 nucleotides read TGCGCCAGCAGCCGCGAAATCCGGCGGGGGGCTGATACGCAGTATTTT. This sequence encodes CASSREIRRGADTQYF.

The chain employs TRBV6-6 and TRBJ2-2; D not certain. The CDR3 is 14 amino acids. V was shortened by 1 base and J by 7 bases, with 10 bases between the two germline ends. Germline lookup yields CDR1 MNHNY and CDR2 SVGAGI (reference sequence). Written as DNA, the CDR3 is TGTGCCAGCAGTTACTTGCAGGCTGGCGGGGAGCTGTTTTTT. Encoded protein: CASSYLQAGGELFF.

The rearrangement links TRBV5-1 to TRBJ2-3; maybe TRBD1 (5 bases). Trimming pared 3 bases from V and 0 bases from J, leaving 14 bases between. The CDR3 consists of 16 residues. Germline-derived CDR1 and CDR2 are SGHRS and YFSETQ. The CDR3, as DNA: TGCGCCAGCAGCTCTATGGGGCAGACTAGCACAGATACGCAGTATTTT. Translating it yields CASSSMGQTSTDTQYF. The whole variable domain, remainder taken from reference TRBV5-1 and TRBJ2-3, is KAGVTQTPRYLIKTRGQQVTLSCSPISGHRSVSWYQQTPGQGLQFLFEYFSETQRNKGNFPGRFSGRQFSNSRSEMNVSTLELGDSALYLCASSSMGQTSTDTQYFGPGTRLTVL.

V usage is TRBV6-5 and J usage is TRBJ2-1; a possible D gene is TRBD2 (5 bases). Trimming shortened V by 9 bases and J by 8 bases, and 8 bases separated the two germline ends. The length of the CDR3 is 10 residues. Germline V lookup: CDR1 MNHEY, CDR2 SVGAGI. CDR3 DNA: TGTGCCAGGCCCGGGGATGAGCAGTTCTTC. Translating gives CARPGDEQFF.

The rearrangement links TRBV13 to TRBJ1-2, with 8 bases aligning to TRBD1. V dropped 4 bases and J dropped 1; count of bases not matched to a gene: 5. This CDR3 spans 15 amino acids. Germline CDR1 PRHDT, CDR2 FYEKMQ (reference sequence). The CDR3: CASSSRDRSNYGYTF. CDR3 in DNA: TGTGCCAGCAGCTCCCGGGACAGGAGTAACTATGGCTACACCTTC.

The V call is TRBV30, the J call TRBJ2-5; D is perhaps TRBD1 (6 bases). V was cut by 3 bases and J by 5 bases, with 16 bases left in between. This CDR3 is built from 14 residues. Germline CDR1 GTSNPN, CDR2 SVGIG (reference sequence). The DNA for the CDR3 is TGTGCCTGGAGGGGGACAAGCCGCCGGGAGACCCAGTACTTC. It translates to CAWRGTSRRETQYF.

CDR3 DNA: TGTGCCAGCAGTCGCAGGGGGACAGCTAAAGATCCCTATGTTGGCTACACCTTC. Translation: CASSRRGTAKDPYVGYTF. This chain joins TRBV27 and TRBJ1-2, with 7 positions matching TRBD1. This CDR3 spans 18 amino acids. V dropped 5 bases and J dropped 7; count of bases not matched to a gene: 22. CDR1 MNHEY and CDR2 SMNVEV come from the germline V gene (reference sequence).

The chain is built from TRBV5-1 and TRBJ1-1; the D gene is possibly TRBD1 (6 bases). Trimming removed 5 bases from V and 0 bases from J, with 11 bases in between. Germline assignment: CDR1 SGHRS and CDR2 YFSETQ. The CDR3 consists of 14 residues. The CDR3 region has the DNA TGCGCCAGCAGTTACAGGGACGTGAACACTGAAGCTTTCTTT. Translated: CASSYRDVNTEAFF.

This chain uses TRBV4-1 with TRBJ2-7, with 9 bases identical to TRBD1. Germline V gene sequence: CDR1 MGHRA, CDR2 YSYEKL. CDR3 length: 17 amino acids. V shed 1 base, J shed 1 base, and the junction held 8 bases outside the gene matches. The CDR3 region is CASSQVDRQGGSYEQYF. DNA of the CDR3: TGCGCCAGCAGCCAAGTTGACCGACAGGGGGGTTCCTACGAGCAGTACTTC.

The chain employs TRBV11-2 and TRBJ2-7; a possible D gene is TRBD2 (6 bases). Trimming stripped 2 bases from V and 4 bases from J, with 15 bases between. Germline lookup yields CDR1 SGHAT and CDR2 FQNNGV. The CDR3 covers 15 residues. CDR3 sequence: CASSLSGYGGYEQYF. The CDR3 nucleotides read TGTGCCAGCAGCTTATCAGGGTACGGGGGATACGAGCAGTACTTC.

The chain recombines TRBV2 with TRBJ2-7; 9 bases fit TRBD1. This CDR3 has 14 amino acids. Germline CDR1 reads SNHLY; CDR2 reads FYNNEI. The V and J ends lost 7 bases and 2 bases, in that order; junction bases with no gene match: 6. CDR3 sequence: CASIPGQGAYEQYF. CDR3 bases: TGTGCCAGCATCCCGGGACAGGGAGCCTACGAGCAGTACTTC.

V gene TRBV7-9 combines with J gene TRBJ2-7; 7 bases are a match to TRBD1. Per germline, CDR1 SEHNR and CDR2 FQNEAQ (reference sequence). V lost 3 bases, J lost 5 bases, and 4 bases stayed unmatched. This CDR3 spans 13 amino acids. This CDR3 reads CASSFGTDHEQYF. The CDR3 DNA reads TGTGCCAGCAGCTTCGGGACAGACCACGAGCAGTACTTC. Full variable domain (missing parts from reference TRBV7-9 and TRBJ2-7): DTGVSQNPRHKITKRGQNVTFRCDPISEHNRLYWYRQTLGQGPEFLTYFQNEAQLEKSRLLSDRFSAERPKGSFSTLEIQRTEQGDSAMYLCASSFGTDHEQYFGPGTRLTVT.

This chain joins TRBV10-2 and TRBJ1-1; D unresolved. V lost 6 bases to trimming and J lost 3 bases, with 11 bases between them. The CDR3 consists of 13 residues. Germline lookup yields CDR1 WSHSY and CDR2 SAAADI. CDR3 region: CASRARGDTEAFF. The CDR3 nucleotides read TGCGCCAGCAGGGCCCGGGGTGACACTGAAGCTTTCTTT.

The chain joins TRBV27 to TRBJ2-1; 10 nucleotides line up with TRBD1. The length of the CDR3 is 15 residues. Germline values: CDR1 MNHEY, CDR2 SMNVEV (reference sequence). Losses at the gene ends were 3 bases for V and 13 bases for J; bases not matched to a gene: 12. Here the CDR3 reads CASSLPMTGGLLQFF. The CDR3 DNA reads as TGTGCCAGCAGTTTGCCCATGACAGGGGGCCTTCTTCAGTTCTTC.

V and J are TRBV27 and TRBJ2-2; D may be TRBD2 (5 bases). Per the germline V gene, CDR1 is MNHEY and CDR2 is SMNVEV (reference sequence). V shed 3 bases and J shed 3 bases, with 14 bases lying between them. The CDR3 loop spans 16 amino acids. Here the CDR3 reads CASSFRGRYYTGELFF. The CDR3, as DNA: TGTGCCAGCAGTTTCCGGGGAAGATACTACACCGGGGAGCTGTTTTTT.

The chain joins TRBV18 to TRBJ2-3, with 12 bases lining up with TRBD2. Germline values: CDR1 KGHSH, CDR2 LQKENI. This CDR3 region has 19 residues. J was trimmed by 0 bases and V by 2 bases; bases with no gene match: 9. The CDR3 DNA reads TGTGCCAGCTCACCAATTAGGGGACTAGCGGGCGATAGCACAGATACGCAGTATTTT. It specifies CASSPIRGLAGDSTDTQYF.